The next 20 T cell receptor beta chains were all read from a single sample in a study of T cell repertoires in cytomegalovirus infection. Their antigen targets remain unknown. TCRdb reanalysed the reads using MiXCR and keeps one entry per CDR3 protein. This table holds hundreds of thousands of distinct CDR3 sequences, 30% to 40% found once. The sample in question was cultured CD8+ T cells from PBMCs, obtained from culture after CMV antigen stimulation. These receptors were taken from a human donor in good health (CMV status not recorded). Some clones in this sample may be carry-over from other donors' samples.

The V and J genes are TRBV5-1 and TRBJ1-1; 8 nucleotides agree with TRBD1. Germline CDR1 is SGHRS and CDR2 is YFSETQ. Unmatched junction bases numbered 3, after V lost 2 bases and J lost 0 bases. This CDR3 has 15 amino acids. The CDR3 nucleotides are TGCGCCAGCAGCTTCCGGGGACAGGTGAACACTGAAGCTTTCTTT. Its translation: CASSFRGQVNTEAFF.

This clonotype was observed a few times. The J gene is TRBJ2-7, the V gene TRBV5-1, with unresolved D. Germline loops: CDR1 SGHRS, CDR2 YFSETQ. The CDR3 covers 14 residues. V gave up 1 base and J gave up 2 bases, with 10 bases separating them. The CDR3 is CASSLSDAAYEQYV. The CDR3 DNA reads TGCGCCAGCAGCTTGTCGGACGCAGCCTACGAGCAGTACGTC.

The V and J genes are TRBV7-2 and TRBJ2-4; D may be TRBD2 (6 bases). Between the trimmed V and J ends, which lost 5 bases and 0 bases, there was a span of 23 bases. CDR3 length: 19 residues. Germline-derived CDR1 and CDR2 are SGHTA and FQGNSA. The CDR3 nucleotides are TGTGCCAGCAGCGTCACTAGCCCTGACATATACCTAGCCAAAAACATTCAGTACTTC. Translating it yields CASSVTSPDIYLAKNIQYF.

The V and J genes are TRBV10-3 and TRBJ1-1; D unresolved. This CDR3 contains 14 residues. Trimming took off 0 bases at V and 10 bases at J, with 15 bases between the two ends. CDR1 ENHRY and CDR2 SYGVKD come from the germline V gene. The CDR3 loop is CAISESQVPLGAFF. In DNA form, the CDR3 reads TGTGCCATCAGTGAGTCCCAGGTGCCTCTGGGAGCTTTCTTT.

This chain links TRBV20-1 with TRBJ2-1; TRBD1 matches at 8 bases. CDR1 and CDR2 from the germline V gene are DFQATT and SNEGSKA (reference sequence). J lost 0 bases, V lost 1 base, and 17 bases had no gene match. The CDR3 runs 20 residues. The CDR3 region is CSARVQSRDRGKGSYNEQFF. The CDR3 DNA is TGCAGTGCTAGAGTTCAAAGTCGTGACAGGGGTAAAGGCTCCTACAATGAGCAGTTCTTC.

The J gene is TRBJ2-2, the V gene TRBV5-5, with D perhaps matching TRBD1 or TRBD2 (5 bases each). CDR1 is SGHKS and CDR2 is YYEKEE in the germline V gene (reference sequence). This CDR3 region has 14 residues. Between the trimmed V and J ends, which lost 4 bases and 6 bases, there was a span of 13 bases. The CDR3 DNA follows: TGTGCCAGCAGCCCCCGGGACCCCGCCGGGGAGCTGTTTTTT. This codes for CASSPRDPAGELFF.

This clonotype was detected once. The rearrangement uses TRBV25-1 and TRBJ2-5, with TRBD1 matching over 9 bases. Germline V lookup: CDR1 MGHDK, CDR2 SYGVNS. V was pared by 6 bases and J by 5 bases, with 7 bases of the junction left unmatched. CDR3 length: 14 amino acids. CDR3 DNA: TGTGCCAGCAGGTTACAGGGGGCCCCCGAGACCCAGTACTTC. Translating gives CASRLQGAPETQYF.

In this sample, this clonotype turned up a few times. The chain links TRBV15 to TRBJ2-3; the D call may be TRBD1 or TRBD2 (5 bases each). The V gene lost 3 bases and the J gene lost 3 bases, with 13 bases spanning the gap. From germline, CDR1 is LNHNV and CDR2 YYDKDF (reference sequence). The CDR3 length is 15 residues. The CDR3 nucleotides read TGTGCCACCAGCAGCTCCGGGACCACGACAGATACGCAGTATTTT. It codes for CATSSSGTTTDTQYF. Filled out from reference TRBV15 and TRBJ2-3, the complete variable domain reads DAMVIQNPRYQVTQFGKPVTLSCSQTLNHNVMYWYQQKSSQAPKLLFHYYDKDFNNEADTPDNFQSRRPNTSFCFLDIRSPGLGDTAMYLCATSSSGTTTDTQYFGPGTRLTVL.

The V gene is TRBV11-2, the J gene TRBJ1-2; D is unclear. Per germline, CDR1 SGHAT and CDR2 FQNNGV. Trimming cost V 0 bases and J 4 bases, with 12 bases left between them. The CDR3 is 15 residues long. The CDR3 here is CASSLEFDTRYGYTF. As DNA, the CDR3 is TGTGCCAGCAGCTTAGAATTCGACACGCGCTATGGCTACACCTTC.

There are a few counts of this clonotype. The chain joins TRBV7-2 to TRBJ1-5, with D tentatively TRBD1 (5 bases). The CDR3 is 17 residues long. Germline V gene lookup returns CDR1 SGHTA and CDR2 FQGNSA. V was clipped by 0 bases and J by 0 bases, with 12 bases between them. The CDR3 nucleotides are TGTGCCAGCAGCTTAGCACACAGGACCCCTAGCAATCAGCCCCAGCATTTT. Translating gives CASSLAHRTPSNQPQHF.

The chain links TRBV4-1 to TRBJ2-2; unclear D gene. Germline V gene lookup returns CDR1 MGHRA and CDR2 YSYEKL. V lost 4 bases to trimming and J lost 7 bases, with 13 bases between them. The CDR3 sequence is 14 residues long. This chain's CDR3 is CASSPKMAGGELFF. The DNA for the CDR3 is TGCGCCAGCAGCCCCAAGATGGCAGGCGGGGAGCTGTTTTTT.

The chain has TRBV12-5 and TRBJ2-2, with D perhaps given as TRBD1 or TRBD2 (5 bases each). Trimming removed 7 bases from V and 5 bases from J, with 17 bases in between. The germline V gene encodes CDR1 LGHNT and CDR2 FRNRAP. This CDR3 is built from 15 residues. DNA of the CDR3: TGTGCTAGTGACTTTAATCGGGACGGAACCGGGGAGCTGTTTTTT. Translating it yields CASDFNRDGTGELFF. Filled out from reference TRBV12-5 and TRBJ2-2, the complete variable domain reads DARVTQTPRHKVTEMGQEVTMRCQPILGHNTVFWYRQTMMQGLELLAYFRNRAPLDDSGMPKDRFSAEMPDATLATLKIQPSEPRDSAVYFCASDFNRDGTGELFFGEGSRLTVL.

This clonotype was counted between two and nine times. The chain joins TRBV28 to TRBJ1-5; possibly TRBD1 for D (6 bases). Germline assignment: CDR1 MDHEN and CDR2 SYDVKM. The CDR3 spans 15 residues. Trimming shortened V by 6 bases and J by 3 bases, and 15 bases separated the two germline ends. The CDR3, as DNA: TGTGCCAGCAGCCAAACAGGGTTTGCCAATCAGCCCCAGCATTTT. Translating gives CASSQTGFANQPQHF.

As to this clonotype: A read error is possible here, since a much larger clone lies one base away. J is TRBJ1-2 and V is TRBV7-6; unclear D gene. CDR1 SGHVS and CDR2 FNYEAQ come from the germline V gene. The CDR3 is made up of 14 amino acids. The CDR3 here is CVSSLEQAGSGYTF. The CDR3 region has the DNA TGTGTCAGCAGCTTAGAGCAGGCGGGTTCCGGCTACACCTTC.

This clonotype was seen ten or more times. CDR3 amino acids: CASSLTGGNEKLFF. CDR3 bases: TGCGCCAGCAGCTTGACAGGGGGAAATGAAAAACTGTTTTTT. The J gene is TRBJ1-4, the V gene TRBV5-1; 8 nucleotides agree with TRBD1. The V segment lost 1 base and the J segment 5 bases; nucleotides outside the gene matches: 1. CDR3 length: 14 amino acids. Germline V gene data show CDR1 as SGHRS and CDR2 as YFSETQ.

There are a few counts of this clonotype. This sequence joins TRBV7-2 and TRBJ2-2; 10 bases map to TRBD2. The CDR3 is 15 amino acids. V dropped 4 bases and J dropped 8; count of bases not matched to a gene: 7. Germline V gene lookup returns CDR1 SGHTA and CDR2 FQGNSA. The CDR3 loop is CASSSPGLAIGELFF. The CDR3 DNA reads TGTGCCAGCAGCTCACCGGGACTAGCGATTGGGGAGCTGTTTTTT.

This chain joins TRBV5-1 and TRBJ1-2; 9 positions match TRBD1. The CDR3 has 15 amino acids. Germline values: CDR1 SGHRS, CDR2 YFSETQ. Germline trimming cut 2 bases from V and 8 bases from J; bases unmatched to any gene: 10. The CDR3: CASSFWGQGGDGYTF. CDR3 nucleotide sequence: TGCGCCAGCAGCTTCTGGGGACAGGGAGGAGACGGCTACACCTTC.

This clonotype has a handful of counts. This chain joins TRBV7-9 and TRBJ2-5, with TRBD2 identical over 7 bases. Trimming removed 8 bases from V and 2 bases from J; junction bases left unmatched: 8. The CDR3 is 14 residues long. CDR1 SEHNR and CDR2 FQNEAQ come from the germline V gene (reference sequence). The CDR3 coding sequence is TGTGCCAGCGTTGGCGGGGGTTCACAAGAGACCCAGTACTTC. Its translation is CASVGGGSQETQYF.

The chain carries TRBV29-1 and TRBJ1-1; 7 nucleotides line up with TRBD1. From germline, CDR1 is SQVTM and CDR2 ANQGSEA. The junction had 7 bases not matched to a gene; V was cut back by 5 bases and J by 4 bases. CDR3 length: 13 residues. The CDR3 DNA is TGCAGCGTTTCAGACAGGGTCGGCACTGAAGCTTTCTTT. Translating gives CSVSDRVGTEAFF.

V usage is TRBV6-5 and J usage is TRBJ2-6, with TRBD2 identical over 12 bases. Unmatched junction bases numbered 6, after V lost 5 bases and J lost 4 bases. There are 17 residues in the CDR3. Germline V CDR1 and CDR2: MNHEY, SVGAGI. CDR3 DNA: TGTGCCAGCAGTCAGCTAGCGGGGGGGACAGGGGCCAACGTCCTGACTTTC. Translated: CASSQLAGGTGANVLTF.